The clone carrying this T cell receptor (beta chain) was seen more than once but under ten times. The antigen is not known. The CDR3 extends over 16 amino acids. CDR1 and CDR2 (germline): SGHRS, YFSETQ. After removal of 4 bases from V and 5 bases from J, the junction contained 11 bases not matched to a gene. TCRdb reprocessed the 5' RACE reads via MiXCR and lists one record per CDR3 protein. The sample lists approximately 140,000 distinct CDR3 sequences; under 45% were seen once. This entry is derived from a study of CD8 T cells in ankylosing spondylitis. The study's findings and limits: What appeared characteristic of ankylosing spondylitis blood was a TCR beta motif of 7 or 8 highly homologous variants.

This chain links TRBV5-1 with TRBJ2-7; 11 bases are shared with TRBD1. The receptor was derived from a male donor with ankylosing spondylitis. The sample comprised synovial fluid, either unsorted or a sorted T cell fraction (not recorded which). CDR3: CASSPWTGGSDDEQYF. CDR3 in DNA: TGCGCCAGCAGCCCTTGGACAGGGGGCTCGGACGACGAGCAGTACTTC.